The clone carrying this T cell receptor beta chain was observed a handful of times. Its specificity is unknown. The CDR3 covers 14 residues. Germline assignment: CDR1 DFQATT and CDR2 SNEGSKA (reference sequence). The trim removed 4 bases at V and 3 bases at J, leaving 7 bases unmatched. This record belongs to a study of identical twins. General study points: The study found that models underestimated out-of-frame TCR alpha sharing in monozygotic twins.

A universal primer site came from template switching; cDNA carried unique molecular identifiers. Each CDR3 protein gets one entry after TCRdb re-called the 5' RACE reads with MiXCR. The sample has 350,000 to 450,000 distinct CDR3 sequences; around 18% are singletons. The rearrangement links TRBV20-1 to TRBJ2-7, with 9 bases fitting TRBD1. The source is a man in his forties or fifties in good health. What was sequenced was naive T cells sorted from blood. CDR3 amino acids: CSATPGQGFYEQYF. In nucleotides, the CDR3 is TGCAGTGCTACTCCGGGACAGGGATTCTACGAGCAGTACTTC.